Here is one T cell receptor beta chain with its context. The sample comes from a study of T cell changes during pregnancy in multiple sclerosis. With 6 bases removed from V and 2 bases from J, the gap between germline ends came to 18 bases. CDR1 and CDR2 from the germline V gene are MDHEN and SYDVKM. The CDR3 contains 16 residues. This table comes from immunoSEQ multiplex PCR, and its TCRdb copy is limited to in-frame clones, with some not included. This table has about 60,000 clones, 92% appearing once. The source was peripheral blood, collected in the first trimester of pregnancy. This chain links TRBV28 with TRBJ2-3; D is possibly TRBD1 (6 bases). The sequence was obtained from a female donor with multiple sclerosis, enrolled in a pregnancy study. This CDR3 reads CASSEEGGRVTDTQYF. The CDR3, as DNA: TGTGCCAGCAGCGAGGAAGGGGGAAGGGTCACAGATACGCAGTATTTT.